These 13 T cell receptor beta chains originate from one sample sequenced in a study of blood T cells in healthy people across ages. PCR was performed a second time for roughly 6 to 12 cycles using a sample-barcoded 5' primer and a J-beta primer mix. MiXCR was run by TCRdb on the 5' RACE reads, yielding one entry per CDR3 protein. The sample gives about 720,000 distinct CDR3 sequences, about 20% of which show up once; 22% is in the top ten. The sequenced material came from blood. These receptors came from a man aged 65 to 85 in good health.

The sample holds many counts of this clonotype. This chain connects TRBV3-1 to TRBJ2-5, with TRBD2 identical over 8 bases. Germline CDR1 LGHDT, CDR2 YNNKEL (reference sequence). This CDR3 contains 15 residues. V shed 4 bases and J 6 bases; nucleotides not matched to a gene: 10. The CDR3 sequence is CASSLSGTRSKTQYF. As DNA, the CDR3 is TGTGCCAGCAGCCTAAGCGGGACTAGGTCAAAGACCCAGTACTTC.

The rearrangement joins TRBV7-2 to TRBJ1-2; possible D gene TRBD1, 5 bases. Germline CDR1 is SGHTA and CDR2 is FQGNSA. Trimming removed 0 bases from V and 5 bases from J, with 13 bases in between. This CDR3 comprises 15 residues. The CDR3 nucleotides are TGTGCCAGCAGCTTAGCGGCTCCCTCAGGGTATGGCTACACCTTC. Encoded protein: CASSLAAPSGYGYTF.

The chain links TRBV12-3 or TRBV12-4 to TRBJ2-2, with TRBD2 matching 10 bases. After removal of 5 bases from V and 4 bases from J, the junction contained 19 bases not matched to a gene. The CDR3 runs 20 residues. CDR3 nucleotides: TGTGCCAGCAGTCCTACACTAGGCCTAGCGGGAGAGTCGGGCACCGGGGAGCTGTTTTTT. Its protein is CASSPTLGLAGESGTGELFF.

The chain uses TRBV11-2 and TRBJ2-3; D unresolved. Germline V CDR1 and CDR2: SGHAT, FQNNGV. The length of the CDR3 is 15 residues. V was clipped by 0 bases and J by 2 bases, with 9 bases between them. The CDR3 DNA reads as TGTGCCAGCAGCTTAGATCCCAGGCCCACAGATACGCAGTATTTT. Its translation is CASSLDPRPTDTQYF.

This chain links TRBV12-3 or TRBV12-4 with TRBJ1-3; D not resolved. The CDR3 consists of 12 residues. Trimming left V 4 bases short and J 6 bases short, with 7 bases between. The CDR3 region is CASSYSVNTIYF. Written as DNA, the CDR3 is TGTGCCAGCAGTTACAGTGTAAACACCATATATTTT.

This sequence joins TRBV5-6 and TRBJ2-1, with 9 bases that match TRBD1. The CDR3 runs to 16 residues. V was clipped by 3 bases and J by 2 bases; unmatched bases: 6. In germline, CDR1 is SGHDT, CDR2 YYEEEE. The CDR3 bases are TGTGCCAGCAGCTGGACAGGGGCAATCCCCTACAATGAGCAGTTCTTC. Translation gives CASSWTGAIPYNEQFF.

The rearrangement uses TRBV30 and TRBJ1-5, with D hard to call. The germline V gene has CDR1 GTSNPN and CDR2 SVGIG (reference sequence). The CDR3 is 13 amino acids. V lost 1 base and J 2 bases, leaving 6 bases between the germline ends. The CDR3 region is CAWSASGNQPQHF. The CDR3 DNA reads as TGTGCCTGGAGTGCCAGCGGCAATCAGCCCCAGCATTTT.

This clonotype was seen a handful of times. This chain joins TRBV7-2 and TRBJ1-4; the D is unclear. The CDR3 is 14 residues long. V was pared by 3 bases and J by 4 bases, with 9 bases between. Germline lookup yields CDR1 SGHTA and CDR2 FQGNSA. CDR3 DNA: TGTGCCAGCAGCTTCGGCAGAAGTAATGAAAAACTGTTTTTT. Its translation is CASSFGRSNEKLFF. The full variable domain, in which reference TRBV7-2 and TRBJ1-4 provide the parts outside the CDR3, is GAGVSQSPSNKVTEKGKDVELRCDPISGHTALYWYRQSLGQGLEFLIYFQGNSAPDKSGLPSDRFSAERTGGSVSTLTIQRTQQEDSAVYLCASSFGRSNEKLFFGSGTQLSVL.

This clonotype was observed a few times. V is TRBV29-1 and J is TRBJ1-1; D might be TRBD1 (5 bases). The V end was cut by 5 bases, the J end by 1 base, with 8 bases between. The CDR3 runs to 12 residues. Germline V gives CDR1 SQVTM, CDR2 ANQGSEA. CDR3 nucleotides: TGCAGCGTTTTAGGGGAGAACACTGAAGCTTTCTTT. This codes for CSVLGENTEAFF.

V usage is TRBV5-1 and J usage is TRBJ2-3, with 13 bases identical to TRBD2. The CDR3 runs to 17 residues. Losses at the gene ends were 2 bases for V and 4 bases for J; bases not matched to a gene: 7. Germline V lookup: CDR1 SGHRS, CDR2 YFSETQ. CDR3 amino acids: CASSLPGLAGSADTQYF. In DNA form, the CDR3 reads TGCGCCAGCAGCTTACCGGGACTAGCGGGATCGGCAGATACGCAGTATTTT.

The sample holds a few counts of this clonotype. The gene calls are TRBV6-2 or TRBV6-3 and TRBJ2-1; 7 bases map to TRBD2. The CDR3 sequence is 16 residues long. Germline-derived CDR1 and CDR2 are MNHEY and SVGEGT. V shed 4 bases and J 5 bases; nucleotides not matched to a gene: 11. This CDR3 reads CASSLTPYGTNNEQFF. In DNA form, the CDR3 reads TGTGCCAGCAGTTTAACTCCGTACGGGACTAACAATGAGCAGTTCTTC.

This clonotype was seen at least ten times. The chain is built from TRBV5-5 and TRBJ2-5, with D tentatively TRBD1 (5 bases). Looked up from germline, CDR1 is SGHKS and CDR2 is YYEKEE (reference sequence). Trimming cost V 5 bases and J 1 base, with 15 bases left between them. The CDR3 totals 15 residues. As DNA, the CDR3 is TGTGCCAGCAGATTCGGATGGGGCAGCCAAGAGACCCAGTACTTC. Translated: CASRFGWGSQETQYF.

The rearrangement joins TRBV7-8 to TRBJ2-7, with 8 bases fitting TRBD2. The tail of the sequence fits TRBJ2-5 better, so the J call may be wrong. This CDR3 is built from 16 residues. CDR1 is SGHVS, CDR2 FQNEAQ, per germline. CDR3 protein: CASSLVVGGASKTQYF. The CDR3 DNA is TGTGCCAGCAGCTTAGTGGTCGGGGGGGCCAGCAAGACCCAGTACTTC.